The rows below give T cell receptor beta chains drawn from one sample of a study of T cells expressing NK-cell markers. TCRdb re-analyzed the 5' RACE reads; it lists each CDR3 protein once, without DNA. Recorded for this sample: some 140,000 distinct CDR3 sequences. Source material: blood T cells: a sorted CD56 or NKG2C T cell subset, CD4+ or CD8+ T cells, or bulk PBMC T cells (not recorded which). All receptors come from a woman in her forties or fifties in good health. Both conserved end residues are part of each CDR3. The order of the fields is V gene, J gene, CDR3 protein.

v_gene: TRBV27; j_gene: TRBJ2-7; CDR3aa: CASSPQGVLALEQYF
v_gene: TRBV29-1; j_gene: TRBJ2-5; CDR3aa: CSVMDGQETQYF
v_gene: TRBV6-5; j_gene: TRBJ2-5; CDR3aa: CATHQRTVQETQYF
v_gene: TRBV12-3/TRBV12-4; j_gene: TRBJ2-2; CDR3aa: CASSKTSGWNTGELFF
v_gene: TRBV2; j_gene: TRBJ1-1; CDR3aa: CASSASSDRGNTEAFF
v_gene: TRBV27; j_gene: TRBJ1-5; CDR3aa: CASSLLGVLSNQPQHF
v_gene: TRBV7-6; j_gene: TRBJ2-7; CDR3aa: CASSLAPGGGGYEQYF
v_gene: TRBV6-5; j_gene: TRBJ1-3; CDR3aa: CASSLGGMGNTIYF
v_gene: TRBV29-1; j_gene: TRBJ1-1; CDR3aa: CSVWTYPGQGNTEAFF
v_gene: TRBV11-3; j_gene: TRBJ1-1; CDR3aa: CASRDRGTSEAFF
v_gene: TRBV25-1; j_gene: TRBJ2-1; CDR3aa: CASSLRDEQFF
v_gene: TRBV4-1; j_gene: TRBJ1-2; CDR3aa: CASSQDPTGENYGYTF
v_gene: TRBV19; j_gene: TRBJ1-6; CDR3aa: CASKGRDNSPLHF
v_gene: TRBV11-2; j_gene: TRBJ2-5; CDR3aa: CASSSAGQETQYF
v_gene: TRBV2; j_gene: TRBJ1-2; CDR3aa: CASEETDDPMGYTF
v_gene: TRBV13; j_gene: TRBJ1-4; CDR3aa: CASSSSEGHEKLFF
v_gene: TRBV27; j_gene: TRBJ2-1; CDR3aa: CASTTEGYEQFF
v_gene: TRBV24-1; j_gene: TRBJ2-3; CDR3aa: CATSDFRLPFSTDTQYF
v_gene: TRBV11-2; j_gene: TRBJ2-1; CDR3aa: CASSGTSGSSEQFF
v_gene: TRBV10-3; j_gene: TRBJ2-2; CDR3aa: CAISESPGGPLENTGELFF
v_gene: TRBV7-9; j_gene: TRBJ2-1; CDR3aa: CASSPGAGPPQNEQFF
v_gene: TRBV2; j_gene: TRBJ1-4; CDR3aa: CASKDTPGATNEKLFF